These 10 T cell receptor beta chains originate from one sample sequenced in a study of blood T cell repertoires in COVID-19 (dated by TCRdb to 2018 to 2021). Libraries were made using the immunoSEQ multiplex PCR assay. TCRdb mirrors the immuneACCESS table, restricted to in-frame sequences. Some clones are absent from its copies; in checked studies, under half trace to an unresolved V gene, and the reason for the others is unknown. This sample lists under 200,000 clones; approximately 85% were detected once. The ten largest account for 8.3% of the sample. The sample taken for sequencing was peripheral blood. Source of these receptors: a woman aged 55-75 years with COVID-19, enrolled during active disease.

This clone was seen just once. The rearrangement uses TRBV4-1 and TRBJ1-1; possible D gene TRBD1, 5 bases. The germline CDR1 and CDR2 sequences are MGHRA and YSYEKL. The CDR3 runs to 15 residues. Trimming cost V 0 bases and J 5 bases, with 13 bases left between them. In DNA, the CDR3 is TGCGCCAGCAGCCAAGATAAGCGCAGGGTGACTGAAGCTTTCTTT. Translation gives CASSQDKRRVTEAFF.

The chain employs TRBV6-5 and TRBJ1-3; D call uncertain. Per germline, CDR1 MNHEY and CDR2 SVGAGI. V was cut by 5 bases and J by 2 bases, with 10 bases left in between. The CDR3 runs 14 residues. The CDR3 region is CASSTIEAGNTIYF. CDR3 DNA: TGTGCCAGCAGTACTATCGAAGCTGGAAACACCATATATTTT.

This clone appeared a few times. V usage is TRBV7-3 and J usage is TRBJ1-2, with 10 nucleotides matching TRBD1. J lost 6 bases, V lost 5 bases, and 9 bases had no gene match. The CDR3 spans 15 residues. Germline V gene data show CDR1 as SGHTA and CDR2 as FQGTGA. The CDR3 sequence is CASSPDRGRLNGYTF. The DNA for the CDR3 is TGTGCCAGCAGCCCTGACAGGGGGCGCTTAAATGGCTACACCTTC.

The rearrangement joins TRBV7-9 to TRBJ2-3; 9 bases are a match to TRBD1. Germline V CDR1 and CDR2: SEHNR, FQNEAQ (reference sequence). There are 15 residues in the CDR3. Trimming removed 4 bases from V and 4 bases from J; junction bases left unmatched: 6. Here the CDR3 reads CASSSRDRDPDTQYF. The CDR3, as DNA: TGTGCCAGCAGCTCTAGGGACAGGGATCCAGATACGCAGTATTTT.

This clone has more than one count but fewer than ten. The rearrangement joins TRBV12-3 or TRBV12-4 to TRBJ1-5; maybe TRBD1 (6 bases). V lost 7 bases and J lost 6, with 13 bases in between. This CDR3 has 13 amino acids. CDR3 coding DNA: TGTGCCAGCACCCTGGGGGGGCCTCAGCCCCAGCATTTT. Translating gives CASTLGGPQPQHF.

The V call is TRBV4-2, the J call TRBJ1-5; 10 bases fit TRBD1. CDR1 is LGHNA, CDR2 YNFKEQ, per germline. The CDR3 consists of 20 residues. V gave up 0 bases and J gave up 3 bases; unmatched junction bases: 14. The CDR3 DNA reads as TGTGCCAGCAGCCAAGAAAGCTCGGGGACAGGGGCAATATTCAATCAGCCCCAGCATTTT. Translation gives CASSQESSGTGAIFNQPQHF.

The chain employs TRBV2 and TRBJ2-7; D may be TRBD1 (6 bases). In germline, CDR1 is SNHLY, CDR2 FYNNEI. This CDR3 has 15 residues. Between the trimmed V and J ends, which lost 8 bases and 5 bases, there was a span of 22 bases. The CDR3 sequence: CASGSMGAGEDEQYF. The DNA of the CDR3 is TGTGCCAGCGGAAGTATGGGGGCAGGGGAAGACGAGCAGTACTTC. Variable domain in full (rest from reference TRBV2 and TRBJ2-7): EPEVTQTPSHQVTQMGQEVILRCVPISNHLYFYWYRQILGQKVEFLVSFYNNEISEKSEIFDDQFSVERPDGSNFTLKIRSTKLEDSAMYFCASGSMGAGEDEQYFGPGTRLTVT.

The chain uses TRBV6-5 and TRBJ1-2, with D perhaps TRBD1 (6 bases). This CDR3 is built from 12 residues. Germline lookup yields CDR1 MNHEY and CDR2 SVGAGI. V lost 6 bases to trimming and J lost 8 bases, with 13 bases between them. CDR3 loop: CASRTQGRGYTF. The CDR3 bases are TGTGCCAGCAGGACCCAGGGGAGAGGCTACACCTTC.

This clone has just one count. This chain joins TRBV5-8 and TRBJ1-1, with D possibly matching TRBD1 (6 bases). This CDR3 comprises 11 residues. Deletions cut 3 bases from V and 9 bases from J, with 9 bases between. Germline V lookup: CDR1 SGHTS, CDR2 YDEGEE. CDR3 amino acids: CASSYRVKAFF. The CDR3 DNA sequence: TGTGCCAGCAGCTACAGGGTGAAAGCTTTCTTT.

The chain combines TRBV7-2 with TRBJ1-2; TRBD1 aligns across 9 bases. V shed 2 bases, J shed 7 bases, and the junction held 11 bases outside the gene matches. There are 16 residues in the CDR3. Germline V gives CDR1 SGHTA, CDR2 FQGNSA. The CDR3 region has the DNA TGTGCCAGCAGCTTATCGGCTCTACAGGGGGCGCGTGGCTACACCTTC. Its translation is CASSLSALQGARGYTF.